This TCR beta chain was documented in a study of blood T cell repertoires in COVID-19 (TCRdb year 2020). Notes on the research overall: Samples covering the acute and convalescent phases of COVID-19 were provided by collaborators in the United States, Italy and Spain. The prospective study material was composed of cDNA or gDNA derived from T cells, B-cell-depleted T cells, or PBMCs. The dataset comprised deeply sampled blood TCRbeta repertoires from subjects exposed to, actively infected with, or recovered from COVID-19. Where available, HLA class I and class II types were obtained from metadata supplied by the sample provider rather than from assay-based typing. Samples were obtained from the ongoing ImmuneRACE study (first 160 participants) and from over 1,000 subjects provided by 6 global collaborators. Sample metadata almost always included a de-identified subject ID, COVID-19 status, age in years and sex. A freely available public database, intended as a resource for researchers studying the immune response to SARS-CoV-2, is where the repertoires were released.

The immunoSEQ Assay, a bias-controlled multiplex PCR, was used to amplify TCRbeta CDR3 regions from genomic DNA. On the study's bioinformatics: Within the assay, amplification of reference gene primers was used to estimate how many nucleated cells each sample contained. Sequence reads were collapsed and filtered to measure the absolute abundance of every unique TCRbeta CDR3 rearrangement. For each sample, productive Simpson clonality was calculated as the square root of Simpson's diversity index over productive rearrangements. TCRdb's version of the immuneACCESS table is confined to in-frame rearrangements and falls short of the full clone set. An unresolved V gene accounts for under half of the shortfall where checked; the remainder is of unknown origin. The V and J calls and clone size are taken from that table; D and trimming were inferred from the DNA. The sample table contains under 300,000 clones; only one count was recorded for around 83% of them. Around 2% of the sample lies in the top ten.

Samples from volunteer blood donors who had recovered from COVID-19 were contributed by a second Seattle source. The collaborating institutions used their own protocols to collect whole blood in K2EDTA tubes. Collaborator samples were shipped for TCRbeta analysis as frozen whole blood, isolated PBMCs, or DNA extracted from either sample type. Points the paper makes about the study in general: The quantity of clinical and demographic metadata differed by source and by participant and was supplied without curation.

Points on this clone: The antigen it binds to is not known. Nothing much larger sits one base from this clone, and base qualities are not available.

The sequenced sample consisted of peripheral blood. The clonotype originates from a man aged 30 to 45 who had recovered from COVID-19.

At the DNA level, the sequence is TGCGCCAGCAGCCAAGATCAAGGTTCAGGGAGGGCTGGGGGCTACACCTTC. Translation gives CASSQDQGSGRAGGYTF. The rearranged segments are TRBV4-1 and TRBJ1-2; a weak D assignment points to TRBD1 (5 bases agree). The V and J ends are trimmed by 0 bases and 8 bases, leaving 22 bases between them. Looking up the germline V gene yields CDR1 MGHRA and CDR2 YSYEKL. Including cysteine and phenylalanine, the CDR3 has 17 amino acids. Only the CDR3 region is kept as DNA, spanning 51 bases read in frame from base 1.